This is a list of T cell receptor beta chains from one sample in a study of blood T cells in healthy people across ages. One entry per CDR3 protein results from TCRdb running MiXCR on the 5' RACE reads. In the table there are 1.5 million to 2 million distinct CDR3 sequences, about 31% of which are singletons. What was sequenced was blood. Receptors originate from a woman under 40 in good health. Both conserved end residues are trimmed from each CDR3. A D gene is named only where the DNA matches it firmly. Size values are once, few and many counts, or a class for expanded clones, and some rows have none.

D: NA; size: few; V: TRBV2; CDR3: ASSVRGRADGYT
D: NA; size: NA; V: TRBV3-1; CDR3: ASSQGTRNNLSYEQY
D: NA; size: few; V: TRBV6-5; CDR3: ASRSNSYGYT
D: NA; size: NA; V: TRBV20-1; CDR3: SVLPLGPSYNEQF
D: TRBD1; size: few; V: TRBV25-1; CDR3: ASRGTRDRGPNEQF
D: NA; size: many; V: TRBV7-8; CDR3: ASSPPAVQETQY
D: NA; size: NA; V: TRBV6-2/TRBV6-3; CDR3: ASSYSLPNGYT
D: NA; size: NA; V: TRBV7-3; CDR3: AGSFEGSSYNEQF
D: NA; size: many; V: TRBV6-2/TRBV6-3; CDR3: ASSYSGHSYEQY
D: TRBD1; size: NA; V: TRBV27; CDR3: ASSSRGLRGLYEQY
D: TRBD2; size: NA; V: TRBV7-6; CDR3: ASSSSGGVGNEQF
D: NA; size: NA; V: TRBV7-3; CDR3: ASSWGARGYSPLH
D: NA; size: NA; V: TRBV6-1; CDR3: ASSRDVGSPLH
D: NA; size: NA; V: TRBV20-1; CDR3: SARDWSASSYNSPLH
D: TRBD2; size: NA; V: TRBV27; CDR3: ASSLYGAGVQNEQY
D: NA; size: few; V: TRBV30; CDR3: AWSPKSDTQY
D: TRBD2; size: NA; V: TRBV28; CDR3: ASSSRLAGVEETQY
D: TRBD1; size: NA; V: TRBV5-4; CDR3: ASSPAGQGTPRKETQY
D: TRBD2; size: NA; V: TRBV18; CDR3: ASSPRFLREKGQY
D: NA; size: NA; V: TRBV15; CDR3: ATSRDGSFDPPQH
D: TRBD1; size: many; V: TRBV7-9; CDR3: ASSIVGGQGSKAF
D: TRBD2; size: many; V: TRBV7-2; CDR3: ASRGLAGAVGYNEQF
D: NA; size: NA; V: TRBV20-1; CDR3: SAKPGREAF
D: NA; size: few; V: TRBV27; CDR3: ASSGWNTGFPYEQY
D: NA; size: NA; V: TRBV9; CDR3: ASSHPFYGGSYEQY
D: NA; size: NA; V: TRBV29-1; CDR3: SGEVPGETQY
D: NA; size: NA; V: TRBV20-1; CDR3: SAQASPFTTYEQY
D: TRBD2; size: NA; V: TRBV3-1; CDR3: ASSPGLLEGFSTDTQY
D: NA; size: NA; V: TRBV2; CDR3: ASRDRTYGYT
D: NA; size: NA; V: TRBV19; CDR3: ASRKDNTNTGELF
D: NA; size: NA; V: TRBV7-6; CDR3: ASSPTGAGGYT
D: TRBD2; size: many; V: TRBV20-1; CDR3: SARLAGYEQY
D: NA; size: NA; V: TRBV7-2; CDR3: ASSLTLGGGTGELF
D: NA; size: few; V: TRBV7-9; CDR3: ASSSPSGSTDTQY
D: TRBD2; size: NA; V: TRBV7-6; CDR3: ASSLGRLKRGIDTQY
D: TRBD1; size: once; V: TRBV11-2; CDR3: ASNSPTGLGEQY
D: TRBD2; size: few; V: TRBV7-8; CDR3: ASSLALAGGRYEQY
D: NA; size: few; V: TRBV6-5; CDR3: ASSYSSGVDYEQY
D: NA; size: NA; V: TRBV20-1; CDR3: SARAPRLTDTQY
D: NA; size: NA; V: TRBV7-2; CDR3: ASSFRGANTEAF
D: NA; size: NA; V: TRBV9; CDR3: ASSVRGRSDYGYT
D: NA; size: NA; V: TRBV20-1; CDR3: SASHSGTGSTYEQY
D: TRBD1; size: NA; V: TRBV2; CDR3: ASRTGKSTGELF